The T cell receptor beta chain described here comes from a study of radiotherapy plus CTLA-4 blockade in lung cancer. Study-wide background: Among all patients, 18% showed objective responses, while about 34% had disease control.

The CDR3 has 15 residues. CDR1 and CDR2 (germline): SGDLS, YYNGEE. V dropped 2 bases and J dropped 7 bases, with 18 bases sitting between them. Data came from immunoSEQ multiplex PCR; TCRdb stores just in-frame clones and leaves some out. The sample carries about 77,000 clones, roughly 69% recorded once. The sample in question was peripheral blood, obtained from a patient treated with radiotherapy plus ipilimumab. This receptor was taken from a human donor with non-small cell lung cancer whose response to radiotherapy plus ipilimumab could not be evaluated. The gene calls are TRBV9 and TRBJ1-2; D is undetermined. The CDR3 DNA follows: TGTGCCAGCAGCGTCGGCGTCGGCGAGGGAAGTGGCTACACCTTC. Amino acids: CASSVGVGEGSGYTF.